Only a few counts were recorded for the clone carrying this T cell receptor (beta chain). What it binds is unknown. The data were taken from a study of cytomegalovirus exposure and HLA in healthy donors. Study-wide background: Roughly 180 million T cells yielded approximately 100 million unique TCR beta sequences, as an earlier analysis found. Early released data comprised some 91 million unique TCRs from HLA-typed donors. General study points: Diagnosis of cytomegalovirus status made by the classifier reportedly showed high specificity and sensitivity.

Primers included in the PCR were 60 Vbeta and 13 Jbeta primers. The repertoire was sequenced with immunoSEQ multiplex PCR; TCRdb's copy has only in-frame clones and lacks some. Seen here are fewer than 200,000 clones, nearly 80% observed once, and the top ten hold around 0.96%. V was shortened by 6 bases and J by 3 bases, with 14 bases between the two germline ends. Germline CDR1 is SNHLY and CDR2 is FYNNEI. This CDR3 region has 14 residues. The V and J genes are TRBV2 and TRBJ1-2; D not certain. The sequencing sample was made of PBMCs. The source is a woman aged 45-59 years in good health and CMV-seropositive. CDR3 nucleotides: TGTGCCAGCAGGGCAGGAGGGTTGGACTATGGCTACACCTTC. Translating gives CASRAGGLDYGYTF.